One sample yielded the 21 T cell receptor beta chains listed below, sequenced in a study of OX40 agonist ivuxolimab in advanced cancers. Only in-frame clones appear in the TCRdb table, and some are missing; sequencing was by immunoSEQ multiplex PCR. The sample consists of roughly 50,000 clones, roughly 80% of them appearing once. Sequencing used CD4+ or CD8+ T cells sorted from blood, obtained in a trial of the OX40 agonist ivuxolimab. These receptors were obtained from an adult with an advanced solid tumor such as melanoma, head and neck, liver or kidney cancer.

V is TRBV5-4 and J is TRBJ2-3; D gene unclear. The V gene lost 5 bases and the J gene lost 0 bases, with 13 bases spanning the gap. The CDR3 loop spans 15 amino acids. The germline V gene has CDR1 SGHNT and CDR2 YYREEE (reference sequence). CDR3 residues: CASSTPGGSTDTQYF. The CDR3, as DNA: TGTGCCAGCAGTACTCCGGGCGGAAGCACAGATACGCAGTATTTT.

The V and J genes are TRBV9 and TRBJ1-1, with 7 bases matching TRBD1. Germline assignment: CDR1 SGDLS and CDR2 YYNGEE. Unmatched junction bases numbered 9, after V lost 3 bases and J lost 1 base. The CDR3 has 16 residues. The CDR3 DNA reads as TGTGCCAGCAGCGCAGGGGGGACCACAGGGAACACTGAAGCTTTCTTT. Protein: CASSAGGTTGNTEAFF.

The CDR3 protein is CASTSMGQGVNTEAFF. The CDR3 region has the DNA TGCGCCAGCACCTCGATGGGACAGGGGGTGAACACTGAAGCTTTCTTT. The gene calls are TRBV5-1 and TRBJ1-1; TRBD1 aligns across 11 bases. V shed 6 bases and J 0 bases; nucleotides not matched to a gene: 7. The CDR3 consists of 16 residues. Germline values: CDR1 SGHRS, CDR2 YFSETQ.

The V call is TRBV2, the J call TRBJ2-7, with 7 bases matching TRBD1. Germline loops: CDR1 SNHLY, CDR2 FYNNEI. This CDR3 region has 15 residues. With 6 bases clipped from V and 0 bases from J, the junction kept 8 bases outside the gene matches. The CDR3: CASRRDRSISYEQYF. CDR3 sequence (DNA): TGTGCCAGCAGGAGGGACAGAAGTATCTCCTACGAGCAGTACTTC.

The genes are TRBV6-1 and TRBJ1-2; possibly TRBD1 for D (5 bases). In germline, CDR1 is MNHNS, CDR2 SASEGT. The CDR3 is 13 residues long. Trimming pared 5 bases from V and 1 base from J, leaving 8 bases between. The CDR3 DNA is TGTGCCAGCAGTTTTCAGGGTAACTATGGCTACACCTTC. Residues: CASSFQGNYGYTF.

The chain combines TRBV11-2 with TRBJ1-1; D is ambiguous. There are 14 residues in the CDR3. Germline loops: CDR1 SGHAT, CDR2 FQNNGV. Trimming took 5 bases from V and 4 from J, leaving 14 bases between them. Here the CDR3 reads CASSLGGSVTEAFF. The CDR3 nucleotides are TGTGCCAGCAGCCTGGGCGGGAGTGTCACTGAAGCTTTCTTT. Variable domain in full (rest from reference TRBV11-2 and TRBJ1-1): EAGVAQSPRYKIIEKRQSVAFWCNPISGHATLYWYQQILGQGPKLLIQFQNNGVVDDSQLPKDRFSAERLKGVDSTLKIQPAKLEDSAVYLCASSLGGSVTEAFFGQGTRLTVV.

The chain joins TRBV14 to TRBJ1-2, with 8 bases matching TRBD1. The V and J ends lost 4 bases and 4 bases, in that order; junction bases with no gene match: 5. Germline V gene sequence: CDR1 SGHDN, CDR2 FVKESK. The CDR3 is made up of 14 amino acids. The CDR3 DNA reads TGTGCCAGCAGCCTCGACAGGGGAGGCTATGGCTACACCTTC. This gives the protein CASSLDRGGYGYTF.

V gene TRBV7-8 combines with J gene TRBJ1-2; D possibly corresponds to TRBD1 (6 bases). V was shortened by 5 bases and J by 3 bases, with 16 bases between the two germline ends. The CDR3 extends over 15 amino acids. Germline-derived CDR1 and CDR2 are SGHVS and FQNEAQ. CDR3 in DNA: TGTGCCAGCAGCCCTTCACCGGGGGCGTACTATGGCTACACCTTC. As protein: CASSPSPGAYYGYTF.

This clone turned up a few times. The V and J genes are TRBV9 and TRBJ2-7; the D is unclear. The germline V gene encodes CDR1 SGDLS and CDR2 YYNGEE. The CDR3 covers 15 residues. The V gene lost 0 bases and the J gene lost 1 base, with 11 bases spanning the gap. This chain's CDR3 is CASSVGPDVSYEQYF. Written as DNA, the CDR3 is TGTGCCAGCAGCGTAGGGCCGGACGTTTCCTACGAGCAGTACTTC.

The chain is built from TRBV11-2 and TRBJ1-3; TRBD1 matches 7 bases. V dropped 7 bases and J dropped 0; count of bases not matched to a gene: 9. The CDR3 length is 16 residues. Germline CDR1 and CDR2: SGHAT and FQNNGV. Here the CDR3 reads CASTRTGVSSGNTIYF. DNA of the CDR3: TGTGCCAGCACCAGGACAGGCGTTAGCTCTGGAAACACCATATATTTT.

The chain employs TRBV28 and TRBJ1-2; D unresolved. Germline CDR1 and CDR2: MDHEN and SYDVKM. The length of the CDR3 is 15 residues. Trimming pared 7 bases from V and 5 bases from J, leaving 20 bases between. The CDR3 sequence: CASNSPPKANYGYTF. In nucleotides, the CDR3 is TGTGCCAGCAATTCTCCGCCCAAGGCGAATTATGGCTACACCTTC.

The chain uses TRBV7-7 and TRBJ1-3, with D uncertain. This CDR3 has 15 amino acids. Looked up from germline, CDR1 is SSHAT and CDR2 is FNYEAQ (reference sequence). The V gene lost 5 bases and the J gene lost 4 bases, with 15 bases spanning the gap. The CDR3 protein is CASSPTGDNGNTIYF. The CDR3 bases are TGTGCCAGCAGCCCGACCGGAGACAACGGAAACACCATATATTTT.

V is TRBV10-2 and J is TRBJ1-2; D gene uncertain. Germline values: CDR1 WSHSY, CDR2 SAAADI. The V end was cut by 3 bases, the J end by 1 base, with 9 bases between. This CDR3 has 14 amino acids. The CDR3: CASSDHRDNYGYTF. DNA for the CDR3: TGCGCCAGCAGTGATCACAGAGATAACTATGGCTACACCTTC.

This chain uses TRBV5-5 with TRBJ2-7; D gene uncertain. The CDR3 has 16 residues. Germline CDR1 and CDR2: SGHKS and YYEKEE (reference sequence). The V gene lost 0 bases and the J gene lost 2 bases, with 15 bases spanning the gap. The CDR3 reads CASSLAPGPLTYEQYF. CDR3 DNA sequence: TGTGCCAGCAGCTTGGCCCCCGGACCTTTAACCTACGAGCAGTACTTC.

CDR3 sequence reads: CASSMGEQLNTEAFF. The DNA for the CDR3 is TGTGCCAGTAGTATGGGGGAGCAGTTGAACACTGAAGCTTTCTTT. The chain couples TRBV19 to TRBJ1-1, with D possibly TRBD1 on 5 matching bases. The CDR3 length is 15 residues. Per the germline V gene, CDR1 is LNHDA and CDR2 is SQIVND (reference sequence). Trimming cost V 3 bases and J 0 bases, with 11 bases left between them.

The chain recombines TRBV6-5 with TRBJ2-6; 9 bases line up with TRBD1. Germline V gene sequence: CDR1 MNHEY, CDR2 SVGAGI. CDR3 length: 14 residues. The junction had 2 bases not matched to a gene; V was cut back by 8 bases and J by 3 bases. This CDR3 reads CASRTGVGANVLTF. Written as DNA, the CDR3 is TGTGCCAGCCGGACAGGGGTTGGGGCCAACGTCCTGACTTTC.

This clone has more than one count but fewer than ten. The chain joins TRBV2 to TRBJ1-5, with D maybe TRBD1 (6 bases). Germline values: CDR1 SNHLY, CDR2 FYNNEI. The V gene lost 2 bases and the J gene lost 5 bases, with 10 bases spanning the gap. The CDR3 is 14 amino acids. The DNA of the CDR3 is TGTGCCAGCAGTGAATCAGGGGACGATCAGCCCCAGCATTTT. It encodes CASSESGDDQPQHF.

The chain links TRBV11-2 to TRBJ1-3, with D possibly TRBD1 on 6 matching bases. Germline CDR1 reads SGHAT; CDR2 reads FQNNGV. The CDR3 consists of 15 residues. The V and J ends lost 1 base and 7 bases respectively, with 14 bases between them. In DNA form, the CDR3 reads TGTGCCAGCAGCTTAGGGGACACTTTTTTTAACACCATATATTTT. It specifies CASSLGDTFFNTIYF.

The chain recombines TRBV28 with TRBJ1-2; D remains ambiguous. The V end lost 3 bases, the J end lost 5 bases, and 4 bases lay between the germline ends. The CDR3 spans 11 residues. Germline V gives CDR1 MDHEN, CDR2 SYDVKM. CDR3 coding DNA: TGTGCCAGCAGTTTTGGGTATGGCTACACCTTC. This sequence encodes CASSFGYGYTF.

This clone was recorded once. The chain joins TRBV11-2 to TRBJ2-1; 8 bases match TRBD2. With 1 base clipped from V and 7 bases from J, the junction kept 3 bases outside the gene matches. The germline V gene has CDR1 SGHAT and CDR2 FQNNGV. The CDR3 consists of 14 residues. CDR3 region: CASSLVLAGNEQFF. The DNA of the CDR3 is TGTGCCAGCAGCTTAGTCTTAGCGGGGAATGAGCAGTTCTTC. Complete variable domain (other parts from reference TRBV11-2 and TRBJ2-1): EAGVAQSPRYKIIEKRQSVAFWCNPISGHATLYWYQQILGQGPKLLIQFQNNGVVDDSQLPKDRFSAERLKGVDSTLKIQPAKLEDSAVYLCASSLVLAGNEQFFGPGTRLTVL.

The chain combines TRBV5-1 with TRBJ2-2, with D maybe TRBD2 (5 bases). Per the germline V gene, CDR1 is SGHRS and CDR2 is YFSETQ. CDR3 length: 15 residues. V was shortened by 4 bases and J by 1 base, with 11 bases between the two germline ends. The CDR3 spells CASSPVAGNTGELFF. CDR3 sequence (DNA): TGCGCCAGCAGCCCCGTGGCGGGGAACACCGGGGAGCTGTTTTTT.